The next 5 T cell receptor beta chains were all read from a single sample in a study of T cells in Graves' hyperthyroidism and ophthalmopathy. RNA transcripts provided the source from which TCR beta CDR3 regions were amplified. The TCR CDR3 first-round RT-PCR relied on the HTBI primer set. Each CDR3 protein is one row after TCRdb ran MiXCR on the multiplex PCR reads. The sample has 560,000 or so distinct CDR3 sequences, 15% to 20% seen once; the top ten hold roughly 47%. Sample: blood. The receptors originated from a middle-aged man with Graves' ophthalmopathy.

The chain is built from TRBV10-3 and TRBJ2-1, with TRBD2 matching 8 bases. The CDR3 is 16 residues long. Germline V CDR1 and CDR2: ENHRY, SYGVKD. V was clipped by 0 bases and J by 4 bases; unmatched bases: 5. The CDR3 spells CAISESNGGAYNEQFF. The CDR3, as DNA: TGTGCCATCAGTGAGTCTAACGGGGGGGCGTACAATGAGCAGTTCTTC.

CDR3 protein: CATSDSDTLGEQYF. CDR3 DNA: TGTGCCACCAGTGATTCGGACACCCTTGGCGAGCAGTACTTC. This chain uses TRBV24-1 with TRBJ2-7, with D perhaps matching TRBD1 (5 bases). The V end was cut by 2 bases, the J end by 6 bases, with 13 bases between. The CDR3 length is 14 residues. From germline, CDR1 is KGHDR and CDR2 SFDVKD.

V gene TRBV25-1 combines with J gene TRBJ1-1, with D maybe TRBD1 (5 bases). Trimming took 8 bases from V and 7 from J, leaving 23 bases between them. The CDR3 is 15 residues long. Per germline, CDR1 MGHDK and CDR2 SYGVNS. CDR3 region: CASRPTGRRPDEAFF. The CDR3 coding sequence is TGTGCCAGCCGCCCGACGGGACGACGGCCGGATGAAGCTTTCTTT. The full variable domain, rest sourced from reference TRBV25-1 and TRBJ1-1, is EADIYQTPRYLVIGTGKKITLECSQTMGHDKMYWYQQDPGMELHLIHYSYGVNSTEKGDLSSESTVSRIRTEHFPLTLESARPSHTSQYLCASRPTGRRPDEAFFGQGTRLTVV.

This clonotype occurred a few times. Relative to the germline gene, one junction end is altered; a read error may explain this. This chain uses TRBV7-2 with TRBJ2-1; 8 positions agree with TRBD2. Germline V gene sequence: CDR1 SGHTA, CDR2 FQGNSA. This CDR3 comprises 14 residues. The CDR3 region is CAGSLQAGANEQFF. The CDR3 DNA reads TGTGCCGGCAGCCTTCAAGCGGGGGCCAATGAGCAGTTCTTC.

With regard to this clonotype: A read error is possible here, since a much larger clone lies one base away. This chain connects TRBV20-1 to TRBJ2-1, with 14 bases that match TRBD2. CDR3 length: 18 residues. The V gene's germline CDR1 is DFQATT and CDR2 SNEGSKA (reference sequence). The CDR3 reads CGARGTGRTSGRNNEQFF. The CDR3, as DNA: TGCGGTGCTCGCGGGACAGGAAGGACTAGCGGGAGGAACAATGAGCAGTTCTTC.